This paragraph covers one T cell receptor beta chain sequence. Its specificity is unknown. Trimming removed 3 bases from V and 1 base from J, with 10 bases in between. This CDR3 has 14 amino acids. Germline values: CDR1 DFQATT, CDR2 SNEGSKA (reference sequence). Study-level points and caveats: In terms of TCR gene usage, tumor memory CD4+ T cells clustered together with blood and lymph node memory CD4+ cells, as well as with lymph node naive CD4+ cells. Tumor-infiltrating Treg TCR alpha and beta sequences overlapped most with tumor naive CD4+ T cells, then blood naive.

Constant-region reverse primers amplified full-length variable regions, followed by semi-nested Nested Universal Primer A PCR. TCRdb fed the 5' RACE reads into MiXCR, producing one record per CDR3 protein. The sample contains approximately 60,000 distinct CDR3 sequences, 25% to 35% of which appear only once. The memory fraction was CD4+CD45RO+CD25- cells. The chain combines TRBV20-1 with TRBJ1-5; no firm D call. The TCR sequence derives from a female donor with breast cancer. The sample consisted of tumor-infiltrating memory CD4+ T cells sorted from the breast tumor. Subset denoted: memory CD4+ T cells, CD4+CD45RO+CD25-. The CDR3 region has the DNA TGCAGTGCTAGGGAGGGAGGGAGCAATCAGCCCCAGCATTTT. Translation: CSAREGGSNQPQHF.